The 30 T cell receptor beta chains in this list originate from one sample, sequenced in a study of shared clonotypes between healthy human individuals. TCRdb's copy holds only in-frame clones and misses some; the assay was immunoSEQ multiplex PCR. The repertoire holds roughly 1,600,000 clones, with just under 99% as singletons. Sequenced: naive CD4+ T cells sorted from blood. Subset specified: CD45RA+ positively selected. All receptors come from a man aged 25-45 years in good health.

The chain carries TRBV6-5 and TRBJ2-1, with TRBD2 matching 12 bases. There are 15 residues in the CDR3. With 6 bases clipped from V and 10 bases from J, the junction kept 10 bases outside the gene matches. Germline CDR1 MNHEY, CDR2 SVGAGI. This chain's CDR3 is CASRRGTSGPHEQFF. The DNA of the CDR3 is TGTGCCAGCAGACGTGGGACTAGCGGGCCCCACGAGCAGTTCTTC.

This chain links TRBV6-5 with TRBJ2-1; 9 nucleotides line up with TRBD2. Trimming took 2 bases from V and 8 from J; bases not matched to a gene: 4. The CDR3 length is 14 residues. Germline loops: CDR1 MNHEY, CDR2 SVGAGI. Here the CDR3 DNA reads TGTGCCAGCAGTTACATTAGCGGGAGCGATGAGCAGTTCTTC. Residues: CASSYISGSDEQFF.

The J gene is TRBJ2-7, the V gene TRBV7-2, with D perhaps TRBD2 (5 bases). This CDR3 contains 11 residues. Trimming left V 1 base short and J 11 bases short, with 9 bases between. CDR1 is SGHTA, CDR2 FQGNSA, per germline. The CDR3 nucleotides are TGTGCCAGCAGCTTAGGACGGCGGGAGTACTTC. Its translation is CASSLGRREYF.

This clone has a single count. In nucleotides, the CDR3 is TGCGCCAGCAGCTTGGACGTCGCGGGAGGGAATCAGCCCCAGCATTTT. Encoded protein: CASSLDVAGGNQPQHF. The V and J genes are TRBV5-1 and TRBJ1-5; D is unresolved. The CDR3 has 16 residues. CDR1 is SGHRS and CDR2 is YFSETQ in the germline V gene. The V end lost 0 bases, the J end lost 4 bases, and 14 bases lay between the germline ends.

This clone was detected only once. The gene calls are TRBV11-2 and TRBJ2-1, with TRBD2 matching 15 bases. Trimming cost V 0 bases and J 15 bases; bases outside gene matches: 6. Germline V gene lookup returns CDR1 SGHAT and CDR2 FQNNGV. The length of the CDR3 is 15 residues. The CDR3 reads CASSLEWGLAGGMFF. The CDR3 DNA is TGTGCCAGCAGCTTAGAATGGGGACTAGCGGGAGGTATGTTCTTC.

The rearrangement uses TRBV28 and TRBJ1-2, with 7 bases identical to TRBD1. The germline V gene encodes CDR1 MDHEN and CDR2 SYDVKM. This CDR3 is 15 amino acids long. Trimming removed 7 bases from V and 4 bases from J; junction bases left unmatched: 12. The CDR3 loop reads CASTQSGDRSYGYTF. DNA for the CDR3: TGTGCCAGCACCCAATCCGGGGACAGAAGCTATGGCTACACCTTC.

This clone was recorded once. CDR3 loop: CAWSPGGGYNEQFF. In nucleotides, the CDR3 is TGTGCCTGGAGCCCGGGAGGGGGATACAATGAGCAGTTCTTC. J is TRBJ2-1 and V is TRBV30, with 8 bases fitting TRBD2. Trimming cost V 3 bases and J 4 bases; bases outside gene matches: 5. This CDR3 has 14 amino acids. Germline V CDR1 and CDR2: GTSNPN, SVGIG (reference sequence).

The chain couples TRBV6-1 to TRBJ2-7, with 8 bases that match TRBD2. The J segment lost 5 bases and the V segment lost 6 bases, leaving 9 bases of the junction unmatched. Germline V gene lookup returns CDR1 MNHNS and CDR2 SASEGT. The CDR3 spans 14 residues. The CDR3 sequence: CASRTGTSFHEQYF. CDR3 sequence (DNA): TGTGCCAGCAGGACCGGGACTAGTTTCCACGAGCAGTACTTC.

CDR3 nucleotide sequence: TGTGCCAGCAGCAACCTGGCCAAAAACATTCAGTACTTC. Translated: CASSNLAKNIQYF. The chain couples TRBV11-2 to TRBJ2-4; D is ambiguous. The CDR3 has 13 amino acids. Germline loops: CDR1 SGHAT, CDR2 FQNNGV. Trimming cost V 5 bases and J 1 base, with 6 bases left between them.

The chain is built from TRBV4-1 and TRBJ2-3; 8 bases align to TRBD2. Germline CDR1 MGHRA, CDR2 YSYEKL. This CDR3 is built from 15 residues. V lost 1 base, J lost 1 base, and 1 base stayed unmatched. The CDR3 sequence: CASSQVLAGTDTQYF. In nucleotides, the CDR3 is TGCGCCAGCAGCCAAGTACTAGCGGGCACAGATACGCAGTATTTT.

About this clone: This CDR3 is also generated by other DNA sequences in the sample. The chain links TRBV7-2 to TRBJ1-3; D ambiguous. V shed 3 bases and J shed 0 bases, with 9 bases lying between them. The CDR3 sequence is 15 residues long. CDR1 and CDR2 (germline): SGHTA, FQGNSA. The CDR3: CASSLGGSSGNTIYF. In DNA, the CDR3 is TGTGCCAGCAGCTTGGGCGGCAGCTCTGGAAACACCATATATTTT.

The rearrangement joins TRBV6-1 to TRBJ2-1, with unresolved D. The CDR3 totals 15 residues. Looked up from germline, CDR1 is MNHNS and CDR2 is SASEGT. V lost 1 base to trimming and J lost 1 base, with 8 bases between them. Here the CDR3 reads CASSEEGQSYNEQFF. CDR3 bases: TGTGCCAGCAGTGAAGAGGGCCAGTCCTACAATGAGCAGTTCTTC.

V and J are TRBV19 and TRBJ1-5; the match to TRBD1 covers 8 bases. The CDR3 loop spans 15 amino acids. Germline V lookup: CDR1 LNHDA, CDR2 SQIVND (reference sequence). After removal of 7 bases from V and 5 bases from J, the junction contained 10 bases not matched to a gene. This CDR3 is CASIPGGRDYQPQHF. Written as DNA, the CDR3 is TGTGCCAGTATCCCAGGGGGCCGAGATTATCAGCCCCAGCATTTT. The full variable domain, rest sourced from reference TRBV19 and TRBJ1-5, is DGGITQSPKYLFRKEGQNVTLSCEQNLNHDAMYWYRQDPGQGLRLIYYSQIVNDFQKGDIAEGYSVSREKKESFPLTVTSAQKNPTAFYLCASIPGGRDYQPQHFGDGTRLSIL.

The chain couples TRBV30 to TRBJ1-5, with TRBD1 matching 8 bases. This CDR3 is built from 15 residues. V trimming: 2 bases; J trimming: 2 bases; junction bases outside the gene matches: 5. Per the germline V gene, CDR1 is GTSNPN and CDR2 is SVGIG (reference sequence). The CDR3 is CAWSFGQGRNQPQHF. DNA of the CDR3: TGTGCCTGGAGTTTCGGACAGGGCCGCAATCAGCCCCAGCATTTT. Full variable domain (outside the CDR3, taken from reference TRBV30 and TRBJ1-5): SQTIHQWPATLVQPVGSPLSLECTVEGTSNPNLYWYRQAAGRGLQLLFYSVGIGQISSEVPQNLSASRPQDRQFILSSKKLLLSDSGFYLCAWSFGQGRNQPQHFGDGTRLSIL.

A single count supports this clone. No DNA is shown, since the ends of the CDR3 on it are uncertain; the CDR3 is the one TCRdb lists. The chain uses TRBV19 and TRBJ1-3; TRBD1 is taken as the D call from the table, unchecked against the DNA. Germline V CDR1 and CDR2: LNHDA, SQIVND (reference sequence). From its first to its last residue, the CDR3 has 17 amino acids. CDR3 region: CASTSGQLPLSGNTIYF.

CDR3 nucleotide sequence: TGTGCCAGCAGCGTAGGGCTGGGCCAGGTTGTCACCGGGGAGCTGTTTTTT. It yields the protein CASSVGLGQVVTGELFF. The chain employs TRBV9 and TRBJ2-2; D not resolved. CDR1 and CDR2 from the germline V gene are SGDLS and YYNGEE. The CDR3 runs to 17 residues. Trimming took off 0 bases at V and 4 bases at J, with 16 bases between the two ends.

The chain carries TRBV19 and TRBJ1-5, with D maybe TRBD1 (5 bases). Per the germline V gene, CDR1 is LNHDA and CDR2 is SQIVND (reference sequence). With 1 base removed from V and 5 bases from J, the gap between germline ends came to 12 bases. The CDR3 is 15 amino acids. CDR3 nucleotides: TGTGCCAGTAGTATAGTTATGGGGGGAGATCAGCCCCAGCATTTT. It translates to CASSIVMGGDQPQHF.

In the case of this clone: Additional DNA sequences in this sample encode the identical CDR3. Here the CDR3 DNA reads TGTGCCAGCAGTTTAGCGCGGACAGAAGCTTTCTTT. Translated: CASSLARTEAFF. The chain uses TRBV28 and TRBJ1-1; the D gene is possibly TRBD1 (5 bases). Trimming removed 2 bases from V and 8 bases from J, with 9 bases in between. The CDR3 loop spans 12 amino acids. CDR1 is MDHEN and CDR2 is SYDVKM in the germline V gene.

The rearrangement links TRBV4-1 to TRBJ1-3, with D unresolved. This CDR3 has 13 residues. The V gene's germline CDR1 is MGHRA and CDR2 YSYEKL. The germline V and J ends were trimmed by 0 bases and 3 bases, with 3 bases remaining between them. The CDR3 protein is CASSQENGNTIYF. Here the CDR3 DNA reads TGCGCCAGCAGCCAAGAGAATGGAAACACCATATATTTT.

CDR3 coding DNA: TGTGCCAGAAGCTTGGGGGCAGAACACTATGGCTACACCTTC. Its protein is CARSLGAEHYGYTF. V and J are TRBV5-3 and TRBJ1-2; no clear D. TRBV5-3 is an ORF, with its function uncertain. V dropped 0 bases and J dropped 3 bases, with 9 bases sitting between them. The CDR3 runs to 14 residues.

In this sample, this clone turned up once. The chain carries TRBV11-2 and TRBJ2-3; 8 bases are a match to TRBD2. Per germline, CDR1 SGHAT and CDR2 FQNNGV. Losses at the gene ends were 5 bases for V and 0 bases for J; bases not matched to a gene: 10. The CDR3 length is 17 residues. CDR3 region: CASSNLGLAPSTDTQYF. The DNA of the CDR3 is TGTGCCAGCAGCAACCTCGGACTAGCCCCTAGCACAGATACGCAGTATTTT.

The chain couples TRBV6-5 to TRBJ2-1; TRBD1 agrees at 10 bases. The CDR3 is made up of 14 amino acids. Per germline, CDR1 MNHEY and CDR2 SVGAGI. V lost 5 bases, J lost 4 bases, and 2 bases stayed unmatched. CDR3 sequence reads: CASSRQGAYNEQFF. CDR3 nucleotide sequence: TGTGCCAGCAGTCGACAGGGGGCTTACAATGAGCAGTTCTTC.

The chain uses TRBV5-4 and TRBJ2-7; 12 nucleotides match TRBD2. The CDR3 loop spans 15 amino acids. Germline V gene lookup returns CDR1 SGHNT and CDR2 YYREEE (reference sequence). With 1 base clipped from V and 9 bases from J, the junction kept 8 bases outside the gene matches. The CDR3 sequence: CASSLLSSGREVQYF. In DNA, the CDR3 is TGTGCCAGCAGCTTGCTGTCTAGCGGGAGGGAGGTGCAGTACTTC.

The chain couples TRBV7-7 to TRBJ2-2; perhaps D is TRBD1 or TRBD2 (6 bases each). CDR1 is SSHAT and CDR2 is FNYEAQ in the germline V gene (reference sequence). This CDR3 comprises 16 residues. V lost 2 bases to trimming and J lost 6 bases, with 16 bases between them. CDR3 residues: CASSLHGGASPGELFF. CDR3 bases: TGTGCCAGCAGCTTACACGGGGGCGCGTCCCCCGGGGAGCTGTTTTTT.

The rearrangement uses TRBV28 and TRBJ2-7, with D tentatively TRBD2 (5 bases). The CDR3 is 14 amino acids. Germline V gene data show CDR1 as MDHEN and CDR2 as SYDVKM. Trimming stripped 2 bases from V and 5 bases from J, with 13 bases between. CDR3 DNA sequence: TGTGCCAGCAGTTTAATCGGGGTCCCCCACGAGCAGTACTTC. Its translation is CASSLIGVPHEQYF.

The chain links TRBV9 to TRBJ1-3; the D is unclear. V gave up 5 bases and J gave up 3 bases, with 15 bases separating them. Germline-derived CDR1 and CDR2 are SGDLS and YYNGEE. This CDR3 comprises 15 residues. CDR3 nucleotides: TGTGCCAGCAGTGGACTTCGCGTTAATGGAAACACCATATATTTT. Amino acid sequence: CASSGLRVNGNTIYF.

The chain links TRBV15 to TRBJ2-1, with D possibly TRBD2 on 5 matching bases. V lost 3 bases to trimming and J lost 3 bases, with 15 bases between them. The germline gives CDR1 LNHNV, CDR2 YYDKDF (reference sequence). The CDR3 extends over 16 amino acids. The chain's CDR3 is CATSRRPSTNYNEQFF. CDR3 sequence (DNA): TGTGCCACCAGCAGGCGACCTTCGACTAACTACAATGAGCAGTTCTTC.

This chain connects TRBV9 to TRBJ2-5, with 12 bases matching TRBD1. The J segment lost 5 bases and the V segment lost 0 bases, leaving 11 bases of the junction unmatched. Germline CDR1 and CDR2: SGDLS and YYNGEE. The CDR3 length is 18 residues. Here the CDR3 reads CASSVDPLGQGALETQYF. The CDR3 coding sequence is TGTGCCAGCAGCGTAGACCCTTTGGGACAGGGGGCGTTGGAGACCCAGTACTTC.

The V call is TRBV5-6, the J call TRBJ2-1, with 11 bases matching TRBD2. This CDR3 has 15 amino acids. The germline gives CDR1 SGHDT, CDR2 YYEEEE. V gave up 3 bases and J gave up 5 bases; unmatched junction bases: 4. The CDR3 DNA reads as TGTGCCAGCAGCTCAGGGACTAGCGGACACAATGAGCAGTTCTTC. Protein product: CASSSGTSGHNEQFF.

The rearrangement links TRBV4-3 to TRBJ1-2, with 10 nucleotides matching TRBD1. Germline V gene lookup returns CDR1 LGHNA and CDR2 YSLEER. The length of the CDR3 is 16 residues. Trimming took 1 base from V and 8 from J; bases not matched to a gene: 10. The CDR3, as DNA: TGCGCCAGCAGCCAAGCATTTACCGGGACAGGGGTCGGCTACACCTTC. This translates into CASSQAFTGTGVGYTF.